Reported below is one T cell receptor (beta chain). Its antigen is not identified. Sequenced by immunoSEQ multiplex PCR; TCRdb stores in-frame clones only, minus some. The sample carries some 41,000 clones, about 95% recorded once. Germline V gene data show CDR1 as SGHAT and CDR2 as FQDESV (reference sequence). The V end was cut by 1 base, the J end by 4 bases, with 7 bases between. CDR3 length: 13 amino acids. The sample belongs to a study of graft-versus-host responses after intestinal transplantation. Notes on the study in general: The recipient marrow held GvH clones, and some of them showed up first in ileum or blood.

This clonotype was obtained from a human donor who was the organ donor for an intestinal transplant. The V call is TRBV11-1, the J call TRBJ1-1; the D is unclear. Sequences were derived from unstimulated CD8+ T cells sorted from spleen or lymph node cells, sampled before transplant. CDR3 sequence reads: CASSLGPLTEAFF. CDR3 in DNA: TGTGCCAGCAGCTTAGGGCCCCTCACTGAAGCTTTCTTT.